The 29 T cell receptor beta chains below all came from one sample that was sequenced in a study of OX40 agonist ivuxolimab in advanced cancers. TCRdb's table, derived via immunoSEQ multiplex PCR, lists solely in-frame clones and lacks some. The table lists about 130,000 clones, 85% to 95% of them singletons. Material: CD4+ or CD8+ T cells sorted from blood, obtained in a trial of the OX40 agonist ivuxolimab. The receptors here all came from an adult with an advanced solid tumor such as melanoma, head and neck, liver or kidney cancer.

CDR3 coding DNA: TGCGCCAGCAGCCAATGGGCCATTCGGGAAAAACTGTTTTTT. This sequence encodes CASSQWAIREKLFF. This chain connects TRBV4-3 to TRBJ1-4; D gene uncertain. CDR1 LGHNA and CDR2 YSLEER come from the germline V gene. Trimming removed 2 bases from V and 8 bases from J, with 12 bases in between. This CDR3 spans 14 amino acids.

The chain is built from TRBV15 and TRBJ2-1, with TRBD1 matching over 8 bases. The CDR3 loop spans 14 amino acids. Unmatched junction bases numbered 5, after V lost 3 bases and J lost 7 bases. CDR1 LNHNV and CDR2 YYDKDF come from the germline V gene (reference sequence). CDR3 residues: CATSRTGVGNEQFF. The CDR3 nucleotides are TGTGCCACCAGCAGGACAGGGGTTGGAAATGAGCAGTTCTTC.

The chain has TRBV7-2 and TRBJ2-7; 7 bases map to TRBD2. Losses at the gene ends were 0 bases for V and 6 bases for J; bases not matched to a gene: 11. Germline CDR1 is SGHTA and CDR2 is FQGNSA. The CDR3 contains 16 residues. CDR3 sequence: CASSLAPAGVSREQYF. The DNA of the CDR3 is TGTGCCAGCAGCTTAGCGCCCGCGGGAGTGTCCCGCGAGCAGTACTTC.

The CDR3 DNA reads as TGTGCCAGCAGTGAAGGGGGGGACCTTAACTATGGCTACACCTTC. It is translated as CASSEGGDLNYGYTF. The rearrangement joins TRBV6-1 to TRBJ1-2; a possible D gene is TRBD1 (5 bases). In germline, CDR1 is MNHNS, CDR2 SASEGT. The CDR3 has 15 residues. Trimming removed 1 base from V and 1 base from J, with 10 bases in between.

This chain joins TRBV27 and TRBJ1-2; TRBD1 aligns across 11 bases. After removal of 4 bases from V and 8 bases from J, the junction contained 15 bases not matched to a gene. The CDR3 consists of 17 residues. Germline-derived CDR1 and CDR2 are MNHEY and SMNVEV (reference sequence). The CDR3 reads CASSSHHPRDRGTGYTF. The CDR3 DNA sequence: TGTGCCAGCAGTTCTCACCACCCACGGGACAGGGGGACGGGCTACACCTTC.

V usage is TRBV5-4 and J usage is TRBJ2-7, with 7 bases identical to TRBD1. Looked up from germline, CDR1 is SGHNT and CDR2 is YYREEE (reference sequence). After removal of 4 bases from V and 3 bases from J, the junction contained 4 bases not matched to a gene. The CDR3 spans 13 residues. CDR3 bases: TGTGCCAGCAGCGAGGGACAGTTCTACGAGCAGTACTTC. It is translated as CASSEGQFYEQYF.

This clone was observed a few times. J is TRBJ1-4 and V is TRBV10-1; D gene uncertain. The ends were cut back, 2 bases at V and 5 bases at J, with 3 bases in the middle. Germline V gene lookup returns CDR1 WNHNN and CDR2 SYGVQD (reference sequence). CDR3 length: 12 residues. DNA for the CDR3: TGCGCCAGCAGTGAGGGGAATGAAAAACTGTTTTTT. It codes for CASSEGNEKLFF.

This clone was counted once. The rearrangement links TRBV18 to TRBJ1-1, with D perhaps TRBD1 (5 bases). The CDR3 is 16 residues long. Deletions cut 3 bases from V and 4 bases from J, with 18 bases between. Germline V gives CDR1 KGHSH, CDR2 LQKENI. CDR3 DNA sequence: TGTGCCAGCTCACCCCGACCAGGAGGGGAGACCACTGAAGCTTTCTTT. Its translation is CASSPRPGGETTEAFF.

CDR3 sequence reads: CASSPSPGSSYNSPLHF. Here the CDR3 DNA reads TGTGCCAGCAGCCCCTCACCTGGAAGCTCCTATAATTCACCCCTCCACTTT. The genes are TRBV11-2 and TRBJ1-6; D gene uncertain. CDR1 and CDR2 (germline): SGHAT, FQNNGV. Trimming left V 5 bases short and J 0 bases short, with 14 bases between. CDR3 size: 17 residues.

The chain is built from TRBV19 and TRBJ2-4; 9 nucleotides line up with TRBD2. J gave up 8 bases and V 8 bases, and 4 bases lay outside the gene matches. Germline V gene data show CDR1 as LNHDA and CDR2 as SQIVND (reference sequence). This CDR3 comprises 12 residues. The CDR3 loop reads CASGVAGDIQYF. CDR3 nucleotides: TGTGCCAGTGGGGTAGCGGGAGACATTCAGTACTTC.

The chain recombines TRBV5-1 with TRBJ2-3; D not certain. CDR1 is SGHRS and CDR2 is YFSETQ in the germline V gene. This CDR3 region has 13 residues. The V end lost 3 bases, the J end lost 6 bases, and 11 bases lay between the germline ends. The CDR3 DNA reads as TGCGCCAGCAGCTCAGATATTAGGGATACGCAGTATTTT. Protein product: CASSSDIRDTQYF.

V usage is TRBV4-3 and J usage is TRBJ1-2; unclear D gene. The germline V gene encodes CDR1 LGHNA and CDR2 YSLEER. CDR3 length equals 13 residues. V was trimmed by 0 bases and J by 7 bases, leaving 9 bases between them. The CDR3 region is CASSQEKRAGYTF. The CDR3 nucleotides are TGCGCCAGCAGCCAAGAGAAGAGGGCTGGCTACACCTTC.

V usage is TRBV2 and J usage is TRBJ1-6; D ambiguous. CDR1 is SNHLY and CDR2 is FYNNEI in the germline V gene. V lost 11 bases and J lost 10, with 15 bases in between. The CDR3 spans 12 residues. The CDR3 DNA follows: TGTGCCGTTAAGACATATGGATCACCCCTCCACTTT. It translates to CAVKTYGSPLHF.

The chain is built from TRBV5-1 and TRBJ2-3; a weak D match, TRBD1 (6 bases). V was pared by 2 bases and J by 0 bases, with 19 bases between. Germline lookup yields CDR1 SGHRS and CDR2 YFSETQ. The CDR3 has 18 residues. The CDR3 sequence: CASSFTPGGGGSTDTQYF. The CDR3 DNA follows: TGCGCCAGCAGCTTCACCCCGGGTGGGGGCGGGAGCACAGATACGCAGTATTTT.

This clone showed up just once. Other nucleotide sequences in the sample specify the same CDR3. The rearrangement uses TRBV27 and TRBJ2-7; 11 nucleotides agree with TRBD1. The CDR3 length is 16 residues. V shed 6 bases, J shed 7 bases, and the junction held 14 bases outside the gene matches. Germline lookup yields CDR1 MNHEY and CDR2 SMNVEV (reference sequence). The CDR3, as DNA: TGTGCCAGCAGCTCCCTCGGGACAGGGGGAAAAGGAGAGCAGTACTTC. It is translated as CASSSLGTGGKGEQYF.

V usage is TRBV6-5 and J usage is TRBJ2-7; TRBD1 aligns across 9 bases. The V segment lost 7 bases and the J segment 3 bases; nucleotides outside the gene matches: 7. Per the germline V gene, CDR1 is MNHEY and CDR2 is SVGAGI. CDR3 size: 14 residues. The CDR3 here is CASTPTGGGYEQYF. The DNA of the CDR3 is TGTGCCAGCACCCCGACAGGGGGAGGCTACGAGCAGTACTTC.

The chain is built from TRBV5-1 and TRBJ1-2, with D perhaps TRBD1 (6 bases). In germline, CDR1 is SGHRS, CDR2 YFSETQ. This CDR3 region has 13 residues. Trimming removed 0 bases at V and 6 bases at J, with 9 bases between. This CDR3 reads CASSLDRVDGYTF. The CDR3 region has the DNA TGCGCCAGCAGCTTGGACAGGGTCGATGGCTACACCTTC.

This chain connects TRBV29-1 to TRBJ1-2; D not resolved. The CDR3 is made up of 13 amino acids. Germline assignment: CDR1 SQVTM and CDR2 ANQGSEA. V was pared by 2 bases and J by 3 bases, with 10 bases between. CDR3 sequence: CSVETRADYGYTF. CDR3 sequence (DNA): TGCAGCGTTGAAACGAGGGCGGACTATGGCTACACCTTC. Filled out from reference TRBV29-1 and TRBJ1-2, the complete variable domain reads SAVISQKPSRDICQRGTSLTIQCQVDSQVTMMFWYRQQPGQSLTLIATANQGSEATYESGFVIDKFPISRPNLTFSTLTVSNMSPEDSSIYLCSVETRADYGYTFGSGTRLTVV.

The chain uses TRBV18 and TRBJ2-2, with D possibly TRBD2 on 6 matching bases. CDR3 size: 17 residues. Trimming stripped 4 bases from V and 0 bases from J, with 15 bases between. Germline values: CDR1 KGHSH, CDR2 LQKENI. The CDR3 region has the DNA TGTGCCAGCTCACGTGGCTGGAGGGCCGCGAACACCGGGGAGCTGTTTTTT. It codes for CASSRGWRAANTGELFF.

The chain uses TRBV28 and TRBJ2-1; 12 bases agree with TRBD2. This CDR3 is built from 16 residues. Trimming removed 6 bases from V and 0 bases from J; junction bases left unmatched: 3. The germline V gene encodes CDR1 MDHEN and CDR2 SYDVKM. Here the CDR3 reads CASRSTSGSSYNEQFF. The CDR3 nucleotides are TGTGCCAGCAGGTCGACTAGCGGGAGCTCCTACAATGAGCAGTTCTTC. Full variable domain (rest looked up from reference TRBV28 and TRBJ2-1): DVKVTQSSRYLVKRTGEKVFLECVQDMDHENMFWYRQDPGLGLRLIYFSYDVKMKEKGDIPEGYSVSREKKERFSLILESASTNQTSMYLCASRSTSGSSYNEQFFGPGTRLTVL.

The chain uses TRBV5-6 and TRBJ1-6; 9 bases fit TRBD1. CDR3 size: 16 residues. CDR1 and CDR2 (germline): SGHDT, YYEEEE. The ends lost 4 bases at V and 9 bases at J; junction bases unmatched: 11. CDR3 protein: CASSTGQGKFTSPLHF. CDR3 nucleotide sequence: TGTGCCAGCAGCACGGGACAGGGAAAGTTTACTTCACCCCTCCACTTT.

The V gene is TRBV5-8, the J gene TRBJ2-7; D remains unclear. Germline V lookup: CDR1 SGHTS, CDR2 YDEGEE. The CDR3 is made up of 17 amino acids. With 0 bases removed from V and 0 bases from J, the gap between germline ends came to 16 bases. The CDR3 DNA follows: TGTGCCAGCAGCTTGGGCCTATCCAGTCATGACTCCTACGAGCAGTACTTC. This translates into CASSLGLSSHDSYEQYF. Variable domain in full (rest from reference TRBV5-8 and TRBJ2-7): EAGVTQSPTHLIKTRGQQATLRCSPISGHTSVYWYQQALGLGLQFLLWYDEGEERNRGNFPPRFSGRQFPNYSSELNVNALELEDSALYLCASSLGLSSHDSYEQYFGPGTRLTVT.

Here the CDR3 reads CASSRSPPGAGSPLHF. The CDR3 nucleotides are TGTGCCAGCAGCCGCTCCCCACCGGGCGCTGGGTCACCCCTCCACTTT. The V and J genes are TRBV7-8 and TRBJ1-6; D is unresolved. CDR3 length: 16 residues. Germline-derived CDR1 and CDR2 are SGHVS and FQNEAQ. Trimming pared 5 bases from V and 10 bases from J, leaving 21 bases between.

V usage is TRBV7-2 and J usage is TRBJ2-2, with D possibly being TRBD1 (6 bases). CDR3 size: 13 residues. V was pared by 6 bases and J by 5 bases, with 10 bases between. Per the germline V gene, CDR1 is SGHTA and CDR2 is FQGNSA. This CDR3 is CASSTGFTGELFF. DNA for the CDR3: TGTGCCAGCAGTACAGGGTTTACCGGGGAGCTGTTTTTT.

This CDR3 reads CASSAGTSTYEQYF. The CDR3 DNA follows: TGCGCCAGCAGCGCCGGGACTAGTACCTACGAGCAGTACTTC. This chain connects TRBV5-1 to TRBJ2-7, with 8 positions matching TRBD2. V shed 4 bases, J shed 2 bases, and the junction held 5 bases outside the gene matches. CDR1 SGHRS and CDR2 YFSETQ come from the germline V gene. The CDR3 is 14 residues long.

CDR3: CASSGQGRTEAFF. In nucleotides, the CDR3 is TGTGCCAGCTCAGGACAGGGGCGCACTGAAGCTTTCTTT. V gene TRBV18 combines with J gene TRBJ1-1, with 9 nucleotides matching TRBD1. This CDR3 region has 13 residues. Trimming took 5 bases from V and 4 from J; bases not matched to a gene: 2. Per the germline V gene, CDR1 is KGHSH and CDR2 is LQKENI.

V and J are TRBV7-9 and TRBJ2-5; TRBD2 might be the D (7 bases). The CDR3 runs to 16 residues. CDR1 and CDR2 from the germline V gene are SEHNR and FQNEAQ (reference sequence). Trimming took 5 bases from V and 2 from J, leaving 18 bases between them. The CDR3 DNA is TGTGCCAGCAGCCCCCGGACTAGGGGGAAACAAGAGACCCAGTACTTC. This gives the protein CASSPRTRGKQETQYF. The complete variable domain, with remaining parts taken from reference TRBV7-9 and TRBJ2-5, reads DTGVSQNPRHKITKRGQNVTFRCDPISEHNRLYWYRQTLGQGPEFLTYFQNEAQLEKSRLLSDRFSAERPKGSFSTLEIQRTEQGDSAMYLCASSPRTRGKQETQYFGPGTRLLVL.

The rearrangement joins TRBV11-2 to TRBJ2-7; no reliable D call. Trimming removed 3 bases at V and 2 bases at J, with 14 bases between. The germline gives CDR1 SGHAT, CDR2 FQNNGV. The CDR3 consists of 15 residues. The CDR3 protein is CASSLAPGRAYEQYF. The DNA of the CDR3 is TGTGCCAGCAGCTTGGCGCCGGGCAGAGCCTACGAGCAGTACTTC. The full variable domain, rest sourced from reference TRBV11-2 and TRBJ2-7, is EAGVAQSPRYKIIEKRQSVAFWCNPISGHATLYWYQQILGQGPKLLIQFQNNGVVDDSQLPKDRFSAERLKGVDSTLKIQPAKLEDSAVYLCASSLAPGRAYEQYFGPGTRLTVT.

This chain uses TRBV7-3 with TRBJ1-2, with 7 bases aligning to TRBD1. The CDR3 contains 14 residues. Germline-derived CDR1 and CDR2 are SGHTA and FQGTGA. J gave up 7 bases and V 0 bases, and 5 bases lay outside the gene matches. The CDR3 here is CASSLTTGAGGYTF. CDR3 DNA sequence: TGTGCCAGCAGCTTAACAACAGGGGCGGGTGGCTACACCTTC.